This T cell receptor (beta chain) was documented in a study of response to subunit inactivated influenza vaccine. Study-wide points: The study's authors posited that every seasonal influenza vaccination enlists few new T cells.

Per germline, CDR1 SGHRS and CDR2 YFSETQ. Trimming took 0 bases from V and 4 from J, leaving 12 bases between them. This CDR3 comprises 15 residues. This clonotype was seen at least ten times. Its target is unknown. TCRdb ran MiXCR on the RT-PCR reads and lists one entry per CDR3 protein. The sample records 150,000 to 200,000 distinct CDR3 sequences, 11% being singletons. This receptor was taken from a man over 45 who received an inactivated influenza vaccine. The sample in question was non-naive T cells sorted from PBMCs, obtained roughly 45 days after vaccination. The rearrangement joins TRBV5-1 to TRBJ2-3; possibly TRBD2 for D (6 bases). In DNA form, the CDR3 reads TGCGCCAGCAGCTTGGAGGGAGGCTGGTCAGATACGCAGTATTTT. Protein product: CASSLEGGWSDTQYF.